This T cell receptor beta chain stems from a study of T cell changes during pregnancy in multiple sclerosis. Profiled with immunoSEQ multiplex PCR; TCRdb holds only in-frame clones, not every one. The repertoire consists of 30,000 to 45,000 clones, with around 91% occurring once and the leading ten covering about 0.45%. Germline V gene sequence: CDR1 SGHVS, CDR2 FQNEAQ. This CDR3 contains 17 residues. The J segment lost 1 base and the V segment lost 5 bases, leaving 10 bases of the junction unmatched. This receptor was obtained from a female donor in good health, enrolled as a control in a pregnancy study. The sample here was CD4+ T cells from peripheral blood mononuclear cells, taken in the second trimester of pregnancy. The chain uses TRBV7-8 and TRBJ2-1; TRBD2 matches 8 bases. The CDR3: CASSLSRGTSSYNEQFF. In nucleotides, the CDR3 is TGTGCCAGCAGCCTGAGTAGGGGGACTAGTTCCTACAATGAGCAGTTCTTC.